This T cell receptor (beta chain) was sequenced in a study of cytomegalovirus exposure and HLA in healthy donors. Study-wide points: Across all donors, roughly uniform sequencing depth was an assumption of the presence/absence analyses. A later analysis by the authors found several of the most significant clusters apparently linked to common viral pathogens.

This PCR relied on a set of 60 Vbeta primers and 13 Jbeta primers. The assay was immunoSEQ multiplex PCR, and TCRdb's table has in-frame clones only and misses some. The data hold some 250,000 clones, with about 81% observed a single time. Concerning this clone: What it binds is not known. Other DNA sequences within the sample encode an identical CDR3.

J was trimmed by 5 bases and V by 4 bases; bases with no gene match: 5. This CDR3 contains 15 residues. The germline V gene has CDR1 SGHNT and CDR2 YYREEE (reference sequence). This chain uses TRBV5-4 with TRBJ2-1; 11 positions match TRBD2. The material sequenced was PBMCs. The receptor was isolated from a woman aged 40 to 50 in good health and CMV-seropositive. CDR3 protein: CASSLLAGADNEQFF. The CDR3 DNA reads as TGTGCCAGCAGCCTACTAGCGGGGGCGGACAATGAGCAGTTCTTC.